The next 4 T cell receptor beta chains were all read from a single sample in a study of cytomegalovirus exposure and HLA in healthy donors. 13 Jbeta primers and 60 Vbeta primers were used for the PCR. The data were produced by immunoSEQ multiplex PCR, yet TCRdb's version contains in-frame clones alone and is incomplete. Of approximately 100,000 clones listed, about 75% are singletons. Source material: PBMCs. The receptors here all came from a male donor in good health and CMV-seropositive.

The V and J genes are TRBV7-8 and TRBJ2-5, with 7 bases aligning to TRBD1. This CDR3 comprises 15 residues. Trimming at V came to 1 base and at J to 4 bases, leaving 6 bases not matched to a gene. CDR1 and CDR2 (germline): SGHVS, FQNEAQ. CDR3 nucleotide sequence: TGTGCCAGCAGCTTAGGAAAGGGGGCAGGAGAGACCCAGTACTTC. It codes for CASSLGKGAGETQYF. Variable domain in full (rest from reference TRBV7-8 and TRBJ2-5): GAGVSQSPRYKVAKRGQDVALRCDPISGHVSLFWYQQALGQGPEFLTYFQNEAQLDKSGLPSDRFFAERPEGSVSTLKIQRTQQEDSAVYLCASSLGKGAGETQYFGPGTRLLVL.

The chain uses TRBV19 and TRBJ1-1; 9 nucleotides align to TRBD1. V was clipped by 7 bases and J by 5 bases; unmatched bases: 5. The V gene's germline CDR1 is LNHDA and CDR2 SQIVND (reference sequence). CDR3 length: 13 amino acids. The CDR3 is CASTDRGETEAFF. CDR3 nucleotides: TGTGCCAGTACTGACAGGGGGGAAACTGAAGCTTTCTTT.

The chain uses TRBV11-1 and TRBJ1-2; the D gene is possibly TRBD1 (6 bases). CDR3 length: 15 amino acids. V gave up 2 bases and J gave up 8 bases, with 18 bases separating them. The germline gives CDR1 SGHAT, CDR2 FQDESV (reference sequence). CDR3 bases: TGTGCCAGCAGCTTACTTGTGGGGGCCGCCGGAGGCTACACCTTC. As protein: CASSLLVGAAGGYTF.

This clone was found a few times. The rearrangement uses TRBV5-5 and TRBJ1-2, with D maybe TRBD1 (5 bases). The CDR3 is 13 residues long. Germline V CDR1 and CDR2: SGHKS, YYEKEE (reference sequence). The ends were cut back, 0 bases at V and 6 bases at J, with 9 bases in the middle. The DNA of the CDR3 is TGTGCCAGCAGCTTGGTCCAGGGCCATGGCTACACCTTC. Amino acid sequence: CASSLVQGHGYTF. The full variable domain, completed using reference TRBV5-5 and TRBJ1-2, is DAGVTQSPTHLIKTRGQQVTLRCSPISGHKSVSWYQQVLGQGPQFIFQYYEKEERGRGNFPDRFSARQFPNYSSELNVNALLLGDSALYLCASSLVQGHGYTFGSGTRLTVV.